This T cell receptor beta chain was profiled in a study of shared clonotypes between healthy human individuals. Germline V gene lookup returns CDR1 SGHDT and CDR2 YYEEEE. The CDR3 runs 15 residues. The V gene end was trimmed by 7 bases and the J gene end by 5 bases; junction bases not matched to a gene: 12. The data were produced by immunoSEQ multiplex PCR, yet TCRdb's version contains in-frame clones alone and is incomplete. Of about 2.4 million clones listed, more than 90% are singletons. General observations from the study: Naive CD4 clonotype sharing across four donors was approximately 5.2%. Clonotypes not shared had lower generation probabilities than those common to all four donors.

As to this clone: Its antigen remains unknown.

This TCR derives from a man aged 18 to 35 in good health. The gene calls are TRBV5-6 and TRBJ1-1; 9 positions match TRBD1. The sample comprised naive CD4+ T cells sorted from blood. As to subset: CD45RA+ positively selected. Written as DNA, the CDR3 is TGTGCCAGCGGAGACAGGGGGTCGGGGGGAACTGAAGCTTTCTTT. Its translation is CASGDRGSGGTEAFF.